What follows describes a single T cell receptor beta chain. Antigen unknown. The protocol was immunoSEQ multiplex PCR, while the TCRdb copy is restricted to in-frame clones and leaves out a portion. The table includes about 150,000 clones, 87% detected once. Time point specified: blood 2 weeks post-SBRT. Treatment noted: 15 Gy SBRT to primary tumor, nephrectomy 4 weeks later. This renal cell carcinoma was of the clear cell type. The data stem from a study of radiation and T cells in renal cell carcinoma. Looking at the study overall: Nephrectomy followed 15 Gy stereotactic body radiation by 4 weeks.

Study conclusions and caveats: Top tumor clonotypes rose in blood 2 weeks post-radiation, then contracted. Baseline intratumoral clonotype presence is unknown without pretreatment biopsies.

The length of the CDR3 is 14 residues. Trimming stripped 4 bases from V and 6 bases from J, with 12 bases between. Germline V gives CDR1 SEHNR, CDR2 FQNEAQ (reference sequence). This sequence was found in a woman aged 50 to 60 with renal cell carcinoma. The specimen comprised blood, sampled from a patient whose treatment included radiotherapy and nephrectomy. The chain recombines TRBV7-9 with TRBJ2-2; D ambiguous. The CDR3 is CASSYSRTSGELFF. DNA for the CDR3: TGTGCCAGCAGCTATTCCCGAACGTCCGGGGAGCTGTTTTTT.